This T cell receptor (beta chain) is from a study of CD8+ T cells in alopecia areata. Overall study context: The share of scalp area affected provided the severity score for treated patients.

Germline loops: CDR1 MGHRA, CDR2 YSYEKL. This CDR3 is built from 15 residues. V dropped 4 bases and J dropped 6 bases, with 18 bases sitting between them. The study, taken as a whole, reports: Since there was just one nonresponder, nobody can yet say how baseline CD8+ expansion ties to response.

Sequencing relied on a cDNA template that was reverse transcribed from extracted RNA. Only in-frame clones appear in the TCRdb table, and some are missing; sequencing was by immunoSEQ multiplex PCR. The data contain more than 130,000 clones, approximately 85% of them singletons. Treatment noted: oral pan-JAK inhibitor, 5-10 mg twice daily. About this clone itself: What it recognizes is unknown.

This TCR came from a human donor with alopecia areata. The chain recombines TRBV4-1 with TRBJ1-1; D call uncertain. The sequences come from CD8+ T cells sorted from blood, collected at week 4, from a patient treated with tofacitinib. The CDR3 reads CASSRSGGRTAEAFF. The CDR3 DNA follows: TGCGCCAGCAGCCGGAGTGGAGGGAGGACCGCTGAAGCTTTCTTT.